The sequence of this T cell receptor (beta chain) was determined in a study of cytomegalovirus exposure and HLA in healthy donors. Study at large: An earlier analysis identified 100 million to 130 million unique TCR beta sequences in about 180 million T cells.

Donors showed nominal health when sampled, although they likely had unrecorded immune exposures. Use of 60 Vbeta and 13 Jbeta primers characterized the PCR. The data were produced by immunoSEQ multiplex PCR, yet TCRdb's version contains in-frame clones alone and is incomplete. Of approximately 76,000 clones in the sample, 70% to 85% were seen once. This CDR3 is 13 amino acids long. Germline-derived CDR1 and CDR2 are SEHNR and FQNEAQ (reference sequence). V was clipped by 4 bases and J by 8 bases; unmatched bases: 7. The rearrangement uses TRBV7-9 and TRBJ1-2; 7 nucleotides agree with TRBD1. The clonotype comes from a man aged 25 to 40 in good health and CMV-seronegative. Source material: PBMCs. The CDR3 spells CASSWDSVRGYTF. The CDR3 bases are TGTGCCAGCAGCTGGGACAGCGTACGAGGCTACACCTTC.